The 14 T cell receptor beta chains given below trace back to one sample, sequenced in a study of vaccination and CD4 T cells after COVID-19. What these receptors recognize is not known. Indicated treatment: roughly 11-day PBMC culture with coronavirus spike peptide pools or control peptides (ViraFEST assay). An Oncomine TCR Beta short-read assay was used to sequence the DNA from cultured CD4+ T cells. TCRdb passed the PCR reads through MiXCR, listing each CDR3 protein once. The repertoire holds around 25,000 distinct CDR3 sequences, with 35% to 55% as singletons. Material: CD4+ T cells from blood, cultured in vitro. The source is a human donor who had recovered from COVID-19.

This clonotype has more than one count but fewer than ten. The chain employs TRBV4-2 and TRBJ1-1, with D tentatively TRBD1 (5 bases). V lost 3 bases, J lost 0 bases, and 14 bases lay in between. The CDR3 is 16 residues long. Germline lookup yields CDR1 LGHNA and CDR2 YNFKEQ. CDR3 coding DNA: TGTGCCAGCAGCCAGGTTCTGGGACGGATGAACACTGAAGCTTTCTTT. It is translated as CASSQVLGRMNTEAFF.

The V call is TRBV12-5, the J call TRBJ2-7; D may be TRBD1 or TRBD2 (5 bases each). V was pared by 6 bases and J by 2 bases, with 8 bases between. The CDR3 has 12 residues. Germline CDR1 is LGHNT and CDR2 is FRNRAP. CDR3 DNA sequence: TGTGCTAGTGGCCGGGACGCCTACGAGCAGTACTTC. Translating it yields CASGRDAYEQYF.

This chain uses TRBV11-3 with TRBJ2-3; D gene ambiguous. Trimming took off 1 base at V and 2 bases at J, with 10 bases between the two ends. Germline loops: CDR1 SGHNT, CDR2 YENEEA. The CDR3 is 15 residues long. CDR3 sequence: CASSLGLQATDTQYF. The CDR3 DNA reads as TGTGCCAGCAGCTTAGGGTTGCAGGCCACAGATACGCAGTATTTT.

The rearrangement uses TRBV6-4 and TRBJ1-1; perhaps TRBD1 as D (5 bases). The CDR3 extends over 13 amino acids. V shed 6 bases and J shed 4 bases, with 12 bases lying between them. CDR1 and CDR2 (germline): MRHNA, SNTAGT. DNA for the CDR3: TGTGCCAGCAGGGCAGGGATTGGCACTGAAGCTTTCTTT. This translates into CASRAGIGTEAFF.

The chain employs TRBV6-2 or TRBV6-3 and TRBJ1-2, with a tentative D call TRBD1 (6 bases). Germline lookup yields CDR1 MNHEY and CDR2 SVGEGT. The CDR3 length is 13 residues. Trimming removed 6 bases at V and 4 bases at J, with 12 bases between. The CDR3 bases are TGTGCCAGCAGACCGGGACATATCTATGGCTACACCTTC. Encoded protein: CASRPGHIYGYTF.

V is TRBV7-9 and J is TRBJ1-1; D remains unclear. V was clipped by 6 bases and J by 1 base, with 12 bases between them. The CDR3 runs to 14 residues. In germline, CDR1 is SEHNR, CDR2 FQNEAQ (reference sequence). CDR3 sequence (DNA): TGTGCCAGCAGTCCGGAACAAGAGAACACTGAAGCTTTCTTT. It is translated as CASSPEQENTEAFF.

This rearrangement joins TRBV20-1 to TRBJ1-6; D possibly corresponds to TRBD1 (6 bases). CDR1 is DFQATT, CDR2 SNEGSKA, per germline (reference sequence). The CDR3 contains 16 residues. The V gene lost 2 bases and the J gene lost 2 bases, with 13 bases spanning the gap. The CDR3 DNA is TGCAGTGCTAGACAAGAACAGGGAGCCTATAATTCACCCCTCCACTTT. It specifies CSARQEQGAYNSPLHF.

CDR3 DNA sequence: TGTGCCAGCAGTTTCTACACCCGCACAGATACGCAGTATTTT. Amino acid sequence: CASSFYTRTDTQYF. The chain employs TRBV27 and TRBJ2-3; D gene ambiguous. This CDR3 spans 14 amino acids. Germline values: CDR1 MNHEY, CDR2 SMNVEV (reference sequence). V was cut by 3 bases and J by 1 base, with 8 bases left in between.

This clonotype was seen only a few times. This chain uses TRBV20-1 with TRBJ2-6, with a tentative D call TRBD1 (5 bases). Germline CDR1 and CDR2: DFQATT and SNEGSKA (reference sequence). V gave up 2 bases and J gave up 0 bases, with 8 bases separating them. The CDR3 totals 15 residues. The CDR3 loop reads CSARWGFSGANVLTF. The CDR3 DNA follows: TGCAGTGCTAGATGGGGCTTCTCTGGGGCCAACGTCCTGACTTTC.

The gene calls are TRBV15 and TRBJ2-5; no reliable D call. The CDR3 loop spans 14 amino acids. V was clipped by 2 bases and J by 1 base, with 8 bases between them. Per the germline V gene, CDR1 is LNHNV and CDR2 is YYDKDF (reference sequence). The CDR3 here is CATSRPRRQETQYF. CDR3 nucleotide sequence: TGTGCCACCAGCAGACCCAGACGCCAAGAGACCCAGTACTTC.

The chain joins TRBV10-3 to TRBJ2-1, with 7 nucleotides matching TRBD2. The CDR3 extends over 16 amino acids. With V trimmed by 11 bases and J by 8 bases, 21 bases remained unmatched. Germline V gene data show CDR1 as ENHRY and CDR2 as SYGVKD. In nucleotides, the CDR3 is TGTGCCGCATCGGGGAAGCGGGGCGCGAGGGGCGATGAGCAGTTCTTC. Translating gives CAASGKRGARGDEQFF.

This chain joins TRBV7-2 and TRBJ2-1, with 16 positions matching TRBD2. Germline V lookup: CDR1 SGHTA, CDR2 FQGNSA. CDR3 length equals 19 residues. Germline trimming cut 1 base from V and 0 bases from J; bases unmatched to any gene: 3. The CDR3 bases are TGTGCCAGCAGCTTAGTTGGGACTAGCGGGGGGGGCTCCTACAATGAGCAGTTCTTC. Translated: CASSLVGTSGGGSYNEQFF.

This clonotype was counted a few times. One junction end disagrees with the germline gene, perhaps due to a read error. The chain uses TRBV7-7 and TRBJ2-7; D not resolved. Per germline, CDR1 SSHAT and CDR2 FNYEAQ (reference sequence). The length of the CDR3 is 13 residues. The CDR3 region is CASSTDRGAEQYF. CDR3 bases: TGTGCTAGCAGCACGGACCGTGGCGCCGAGCAGTACTTC.

This clonotype was counted once. The chain is built from TRBV7-2 and TRBJ2-3; D gene uncertain. V gave up 2 bases and J gave up 0 bases, with 9 bases separating them. CDR1 is SGHTA and CDR2 is FQGNSA in the germline V gene. CDR3 length: 15 amino acids. The CDR3 spells CASSLNYLSTDTQYF. DNA of the CDR3: TGTGCCAGCAGCTTAAACTACCTTAGCACAGATACGCAGTATTTT. Based on the CDR3 plus reference TRBV7-2 and TRBJ2-3, the full variable domain is GAGVSQSPSNKVTEKGKDVELRCDPISGHTALYWYRQSLGQGLEFLIYFQGNSAPDKSGLPSDRFSAERTGGSVSTLTIQRTQQEDSAVYLCASSLNYLSTDTQYFGPGTRLTVL.